The 8 T cell receptor beta chains listed next were all sequenced from one sample in a study of blood T cells in healthy people across ages. Primers used in a second PCR of about 7 to 12 cycles were a sample-barcoded 5' primer and a J-beta primer mix. TCRdb fed the 5' RACE reads into MiXCR, producing one record per CDR3 protein. Here the sample spans 850,000 to 950,000 distinct CDR3 sequences, more than 25% being singletons. Sequencing used blood. The receptors come from a woman aged 80 or older in good health.

With regard to this clonotype: With a much larger clone just one base away, this may be a read error. This rearrangement joins TRBV7-2 to TRBJ2-5, with 16 bases that match TRBD2. The CDR3 runs to 19 residues. In germline, CDR1 is SGHTA, CDR2 FQGNSA. The DNA for the CDR3 is TGTGCCAGCAGCTTCCTGGGACTAGCGGGGGGGCCAGGCCAAGAGGCCCAGTACTTC. This encodes CASSFLGLAGGPGQEAQYF.

A single count supports this clonotype. An end of the junction differs from the germline gene, which may be a read error. The chain uses TRBV12-3 or TRBV12-4 and TRBJ2-3, with 7 bases lining up with TRBD2. CDR3 length equals 16 residues. The CDR3 is CASSFLGLVSTDAQYF. The CDR3 DNA reads TGTGCCAGCAGTTTCCTCGGACTAGTCAGCACAGATGCGCAGTATTTT.

This clonotype was counted ten times or more. This sequence joins TRBV11-2 and TRBJ1-2, with 8 bases identical to TRBD1. J was trimmed by 4 bases and V by 5 bases; bases with no gene match: 3. CDR1 is SGHAT and CDR2 is FQNNGV in the germline V gene. The CDR3 is 13 amino acids. DNA for the CDR3: TGTGCCAGCAGCAAGGACAGGGCCTATGGCTACACCTTC. Its translation is CASSKDRAYGYTF.

The V gene is TRBV5-1, the J gene TRBJ2-5; the match to TRBD1 covers 8 bases. The V and J ends lost 5 bases and 5 bases, in that order; junction bases with no gene match: 8. The CDR3 has 14 residues. CDR1 is SGHRS and CDR2 is YFSETQ in the germline V gene. CDR3: CASRPTGELETQYF. DNA for the CDR3: TGCGCCAGCAGACCGACAGGGGAGCTGGAGACCCAGTACTTC.

This chain links TRBV11-2 with TRBJ2-1; TRBD1 agrees at 8 bases. With the DNA end fitting TRBJ2-7 better, the J assignment may be wrong. Germline-derived CDR1 and CDR2 are SGHAT and FQNNGV. This CDR3 has 16 residues. The CDR3 region is CASSTRQGPSYNEQYF. DNA for the CDR3: TGTGCCAGCAGCACCCGACAGGGGCCCTCCTACAATGAGCAGTACTTC.

This clonotype showed up many times. The chain couples TRBV11-2 to TRBJ2-3; 11 nucleotides line up with TRBD2. With 1 base clipped from V and 4 bases from J, the junction kept 4 bases outside the gene matches. Germline lookup yields CDR1 SGHAT and CDR2 FQNNGV. CDR3 size: 16 residues. The CDR3 sequence is CASSLVAGGPADTQYF. In DNA, the CDR3 is TGTGCCAGCAGCTTAGTAGCGGGGGGGCCAGCAGATACGCAGTATTTT.

This clonotype occurred many times. The V call is TRBV20-1, the J call TRBJ2-4; 11 bases agree with TRBD2. This CDR3 region has 17 residues. V was clipped by 0 bases and J by 4 bases; unmatched bases: 8. Germline V lookup: CDR1 DFQATT, CDR2 SNEGSKA (reference sequence). The CDR3 spells CSARDGSGGAGKNIQYF. For the CDR3, the DNA is TGCAGTGCTAGAGATGGTAGCGGGGGGGCCGGGAAAAACATTCAGTACTTC.

The chain uses TRBV12-3 or TRBV12-4 and TRBJ2-5, with D maybe TRBD2 (5 bases). The CDR3 is 17 amino acids. V gave up 6 bases and J gave up 5 bases, with 25 bases separating them. CDR3 DNA sequence: TGTGCCAGCAGCCAAAAGAGCCTTGGACGTACGGGGGAGACCCAGTACTTC. Protein product: CASSQKSLGRTGETQYF.